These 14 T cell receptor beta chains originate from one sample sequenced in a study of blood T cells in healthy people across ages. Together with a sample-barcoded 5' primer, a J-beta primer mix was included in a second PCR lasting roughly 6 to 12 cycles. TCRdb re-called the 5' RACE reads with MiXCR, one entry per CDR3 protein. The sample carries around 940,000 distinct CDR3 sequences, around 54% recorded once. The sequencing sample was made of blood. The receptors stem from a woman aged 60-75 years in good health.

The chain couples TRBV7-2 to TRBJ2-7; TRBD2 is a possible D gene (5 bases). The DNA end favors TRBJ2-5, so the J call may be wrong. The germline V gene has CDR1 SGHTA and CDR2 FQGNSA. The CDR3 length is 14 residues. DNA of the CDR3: TGTGCCAGCAGCGCACACGGGGATCGGGTGACCCAGTACTTC. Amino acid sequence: CASSAHGDRVTQYF.

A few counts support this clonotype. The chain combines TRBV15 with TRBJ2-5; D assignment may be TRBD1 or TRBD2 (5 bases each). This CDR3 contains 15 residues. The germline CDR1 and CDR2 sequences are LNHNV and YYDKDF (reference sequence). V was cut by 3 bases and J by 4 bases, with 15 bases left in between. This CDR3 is CATSRGDDSLETQYF. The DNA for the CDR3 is TGTGCCACCAGCAGGGGAGACGACAGCCTAGAGACCCAGTACTTC.

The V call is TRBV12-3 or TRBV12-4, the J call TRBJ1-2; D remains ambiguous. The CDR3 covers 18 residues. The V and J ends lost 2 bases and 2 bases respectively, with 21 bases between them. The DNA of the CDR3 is TGTGCCAGCAGTTTAAACCCTACCATTTCGGCGGCCAACTATGGCTACACCTTC. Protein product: CASSLNPTISAANYGYTF.

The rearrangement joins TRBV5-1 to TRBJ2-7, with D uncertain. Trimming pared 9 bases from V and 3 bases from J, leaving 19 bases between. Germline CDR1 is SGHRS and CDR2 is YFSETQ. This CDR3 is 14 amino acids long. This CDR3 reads CATSPGSGDYEQYF. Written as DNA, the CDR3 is TGCGCCACCTCCCCTGGGTCTGGGGACTACGAGCAGTACTTC.

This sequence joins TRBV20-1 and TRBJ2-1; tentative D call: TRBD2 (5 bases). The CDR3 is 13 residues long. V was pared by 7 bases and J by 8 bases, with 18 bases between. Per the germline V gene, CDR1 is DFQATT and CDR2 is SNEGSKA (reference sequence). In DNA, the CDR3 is TGCAGTGGTAGCCGGGGTTACAATGATGAGCAGTTCTTC. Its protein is CSGSRGYNDEQFF.

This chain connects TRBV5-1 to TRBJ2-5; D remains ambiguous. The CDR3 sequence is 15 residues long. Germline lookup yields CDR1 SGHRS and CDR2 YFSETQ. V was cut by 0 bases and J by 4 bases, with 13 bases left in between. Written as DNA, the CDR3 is TGCGCCAGCAGCTTGGGTGTAACCGGTAGAGAGACCCAGTACTTC. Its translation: CASSLGVTGRETQYF. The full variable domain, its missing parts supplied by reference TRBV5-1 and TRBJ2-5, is KAGVTQTPRYLIKTRGQQVTLSCSPISGHRSVSWYQQTPGQGLQFLFEYFSETQRNKGNFPGRFSGRQFSNSRSEMNVSTLELGDSALYLCASSLGVTGRETQYFGPGTRLLVL.

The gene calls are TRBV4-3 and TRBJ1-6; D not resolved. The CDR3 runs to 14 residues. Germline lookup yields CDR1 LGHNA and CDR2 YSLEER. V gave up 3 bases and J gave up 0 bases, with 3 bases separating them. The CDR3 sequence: CASSHRSYNSPLHF. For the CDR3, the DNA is TGCGCCAGCAGCCACCGCTCCTATAATTCACCCCTCCACTTT.

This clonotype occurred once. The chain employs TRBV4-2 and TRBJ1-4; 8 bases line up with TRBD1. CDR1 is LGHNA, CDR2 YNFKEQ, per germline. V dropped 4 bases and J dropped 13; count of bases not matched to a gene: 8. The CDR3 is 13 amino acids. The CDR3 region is CASSLLSQGALFF. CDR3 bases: TGTGCCAGCAGCCTTCTAAGCCAGGGGGCACTGTTTTTT.

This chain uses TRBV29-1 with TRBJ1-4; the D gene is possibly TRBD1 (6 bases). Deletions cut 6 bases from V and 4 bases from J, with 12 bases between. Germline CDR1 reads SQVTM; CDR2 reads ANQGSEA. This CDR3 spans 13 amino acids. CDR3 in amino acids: CSVAGTNNEKLFF. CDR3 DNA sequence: TGCAGCGTCGCCGGGACAAATAATGAAAAACTGTTTTTT. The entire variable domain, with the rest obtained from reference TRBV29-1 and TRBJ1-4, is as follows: SAVISQKPSRDICQRGTSLTIQCQVDSQVTMMFWYRQQPGQSLTLIATANQGSEATYESGFVIDKFPISRPNLTFSTLTVSNMSPEDSSIYLCSVAGTNNEKLFFGSGTQLSVL.

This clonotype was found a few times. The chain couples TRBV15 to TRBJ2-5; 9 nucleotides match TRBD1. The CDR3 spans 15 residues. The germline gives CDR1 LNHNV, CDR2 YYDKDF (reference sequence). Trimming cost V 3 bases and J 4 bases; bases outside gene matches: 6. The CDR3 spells CATSRGQGISETQYF. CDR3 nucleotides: TGTGCCACCAGCAGGGGACAGGGCATTTCAGAGACCCAGTACTTC.

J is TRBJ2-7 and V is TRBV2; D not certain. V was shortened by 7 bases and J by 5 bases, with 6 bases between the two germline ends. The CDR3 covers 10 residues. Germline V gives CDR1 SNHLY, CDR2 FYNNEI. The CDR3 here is CASKQHEQYF. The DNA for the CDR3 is TGTGCCAGCAAGCAGCACGAGCAGTACTTC.

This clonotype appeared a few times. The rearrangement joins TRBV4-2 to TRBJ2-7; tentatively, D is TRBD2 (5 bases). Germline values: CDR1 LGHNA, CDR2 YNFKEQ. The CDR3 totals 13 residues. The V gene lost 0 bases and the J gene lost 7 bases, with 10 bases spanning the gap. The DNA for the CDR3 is TGTGCCAGCAGCCAAGATCGGGATAGGGAGCAGTACTTC. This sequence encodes CASSQDRDREQYF.

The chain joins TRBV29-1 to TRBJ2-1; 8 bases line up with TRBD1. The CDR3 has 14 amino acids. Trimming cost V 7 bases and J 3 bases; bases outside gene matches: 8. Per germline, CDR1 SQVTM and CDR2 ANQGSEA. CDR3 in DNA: TGCAGCGCCGGACAGGGAGTAGTCTACAATGAGCAGTTCTTC. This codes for CSAGQGVVYNEQFF.

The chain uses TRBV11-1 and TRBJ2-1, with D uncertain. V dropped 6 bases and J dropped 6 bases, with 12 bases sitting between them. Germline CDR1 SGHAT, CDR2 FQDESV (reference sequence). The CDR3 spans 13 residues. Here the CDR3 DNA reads TGTGCCAGCAGGGGCCCCGTCGGCAATGAGCAGTTCTTC. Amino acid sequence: CASRGPVGNEQFF.